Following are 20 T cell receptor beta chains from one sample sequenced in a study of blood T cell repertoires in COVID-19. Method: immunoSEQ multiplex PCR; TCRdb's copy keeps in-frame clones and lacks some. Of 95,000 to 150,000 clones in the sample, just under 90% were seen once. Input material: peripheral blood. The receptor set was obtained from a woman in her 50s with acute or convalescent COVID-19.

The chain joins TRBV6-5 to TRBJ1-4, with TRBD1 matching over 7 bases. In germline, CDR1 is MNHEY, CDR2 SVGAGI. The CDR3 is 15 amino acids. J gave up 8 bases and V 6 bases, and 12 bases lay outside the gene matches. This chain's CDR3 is CASSLIGTVQEKLFF. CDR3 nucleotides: TGTGCCAGCAGCCTAATTGGGACAGTTCAGGAAAAACTGTTTTTT.

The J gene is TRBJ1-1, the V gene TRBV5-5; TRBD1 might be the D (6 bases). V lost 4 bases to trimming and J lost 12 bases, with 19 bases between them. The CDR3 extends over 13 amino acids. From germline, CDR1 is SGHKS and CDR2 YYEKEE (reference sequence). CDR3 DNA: TGTGCCAGCAGCCCCGGGCAGGGGAGGGGTACTTTCTTT. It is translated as CASSPGQGRGTFF.

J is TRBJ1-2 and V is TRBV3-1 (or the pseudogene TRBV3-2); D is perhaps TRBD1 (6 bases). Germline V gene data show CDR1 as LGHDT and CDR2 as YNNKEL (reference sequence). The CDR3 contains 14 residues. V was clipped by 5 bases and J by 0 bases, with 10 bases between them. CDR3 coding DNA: TGTGCCAGCAGCGAGGACAGACCTAACTATGGCTACACCTTC. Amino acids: CASSEDRPNYGYTF.

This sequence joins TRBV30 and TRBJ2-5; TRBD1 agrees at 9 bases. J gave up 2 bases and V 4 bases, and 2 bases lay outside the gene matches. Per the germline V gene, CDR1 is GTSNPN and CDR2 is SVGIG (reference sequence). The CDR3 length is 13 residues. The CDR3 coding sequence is TGTGCCTGGACGACAGGGGGGCAAGAGACCCAGTACTTC. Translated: CAWTTGGQETQYF.

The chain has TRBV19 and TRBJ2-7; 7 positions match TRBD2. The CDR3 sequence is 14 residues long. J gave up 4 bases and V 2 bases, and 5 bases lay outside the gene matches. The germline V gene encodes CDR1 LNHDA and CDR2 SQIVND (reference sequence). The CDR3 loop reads CASSISGARYEQYF. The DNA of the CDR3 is TGTGCCAGTAGTATAAGCGGGGCCAGGTACGAGCAGTACTTC.

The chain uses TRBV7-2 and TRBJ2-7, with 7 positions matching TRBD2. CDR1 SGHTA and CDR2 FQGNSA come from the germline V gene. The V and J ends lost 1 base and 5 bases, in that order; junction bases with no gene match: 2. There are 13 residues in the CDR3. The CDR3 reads CASSLVGLDEQYF. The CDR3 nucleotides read TGTGCCAGCAGCTTAGTAGGACTAGACGAGCAGTACTTC.

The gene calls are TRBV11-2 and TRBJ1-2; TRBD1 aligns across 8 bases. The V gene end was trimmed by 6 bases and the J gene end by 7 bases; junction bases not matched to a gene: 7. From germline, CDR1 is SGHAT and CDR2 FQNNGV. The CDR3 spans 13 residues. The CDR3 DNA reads TGTGCCAGCAGACCTCAGGGGGCTGGTGGCTACACCTTC. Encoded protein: CASRPQGAGGYTF.

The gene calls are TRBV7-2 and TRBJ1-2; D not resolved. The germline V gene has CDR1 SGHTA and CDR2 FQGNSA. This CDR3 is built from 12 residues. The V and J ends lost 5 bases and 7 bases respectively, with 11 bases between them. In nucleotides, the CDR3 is TGTGCCAGCAGCGGGCTAAACGGTGGCTACACCTTC. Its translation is CASSGLNGGYTF.

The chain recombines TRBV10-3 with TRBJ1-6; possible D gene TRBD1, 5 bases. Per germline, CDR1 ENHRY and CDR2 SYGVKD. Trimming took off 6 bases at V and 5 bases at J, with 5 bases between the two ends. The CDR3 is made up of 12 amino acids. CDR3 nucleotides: TGTGCCATCAGGACAGATAATTCACCCCTCCACTTT. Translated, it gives CAIRTDNSPLHF.

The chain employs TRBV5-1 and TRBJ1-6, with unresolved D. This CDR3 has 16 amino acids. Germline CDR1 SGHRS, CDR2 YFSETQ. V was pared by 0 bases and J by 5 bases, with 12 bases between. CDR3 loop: CASSLAEVVNNSPLHF. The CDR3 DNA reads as TGCGCCAGCAGCTTGGCCGAAGTAGTCAATAATTCACCCCTCCACTTT.

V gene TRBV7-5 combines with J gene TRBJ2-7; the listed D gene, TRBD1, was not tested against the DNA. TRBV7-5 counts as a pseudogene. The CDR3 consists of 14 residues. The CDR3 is CVRSRTGGPCEQYF. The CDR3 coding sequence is TGTGTCAGAAGCAGGACAGGGGGCCCGTGCGAGCAGTACTTC.

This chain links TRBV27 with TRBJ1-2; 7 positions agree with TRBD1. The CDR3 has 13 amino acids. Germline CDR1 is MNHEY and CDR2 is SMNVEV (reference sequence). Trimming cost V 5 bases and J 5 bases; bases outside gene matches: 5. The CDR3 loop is CASSRTGAYGYTF. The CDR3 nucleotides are TGTGCCAGCAGTCGTACAGGGGCTTATGGCTACACCTTC.

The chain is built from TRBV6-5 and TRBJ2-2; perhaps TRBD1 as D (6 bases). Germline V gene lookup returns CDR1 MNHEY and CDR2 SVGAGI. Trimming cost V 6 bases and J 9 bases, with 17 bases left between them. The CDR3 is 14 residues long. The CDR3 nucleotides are TGTGCCAGCAGCAGAACCATTCAGGGGTGGGAGCTGTTTTTT. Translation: CASSRTIQGWELFF.

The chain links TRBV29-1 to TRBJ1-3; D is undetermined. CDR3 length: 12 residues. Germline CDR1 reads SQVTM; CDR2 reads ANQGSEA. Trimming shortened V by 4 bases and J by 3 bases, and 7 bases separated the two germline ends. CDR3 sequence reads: CSVVLGGNTIYF. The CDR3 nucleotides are TGCAGCGTTGTCCTCGGTGGAAACACCATATATTTT. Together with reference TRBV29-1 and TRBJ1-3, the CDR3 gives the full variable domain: SAVISQKPSRDICQRGTSLTIQCQVDSQVTMMFWYRQQPGQSLTLIATANQGSEATYESGFVIDKFPISRPNLTFSTLTVSNMSPEDSSIYLCSVVLGGNTIYFGEGSWLTVV.

Here the CDR3 DNA reads TGTGCCAGCAGCTTTAGCGGGGGGACCTGGGGGGAAAAACTGTTTTTT. Protein: CASSFSGGTWGEKLFF. V and J are TRBV11-2 and TRBJ1-4; the D gene is possibly TRBD1 (5 bases). Deletions cut 3 bases from V and 8 bases from J, with 19 bases between. The CDR3 sequence is 16 residues long. The germline V gene encodes CDR1 SGHAT and CDR2 FQNNGV.

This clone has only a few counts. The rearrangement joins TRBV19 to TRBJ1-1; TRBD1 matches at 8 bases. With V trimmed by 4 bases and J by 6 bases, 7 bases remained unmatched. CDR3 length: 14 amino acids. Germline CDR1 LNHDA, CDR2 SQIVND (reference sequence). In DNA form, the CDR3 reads TGTGCCAGTAGTACCACCGGGACAGGCTCTGAAGCTTTCTTT. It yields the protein CASSTTGTGSEAFF.

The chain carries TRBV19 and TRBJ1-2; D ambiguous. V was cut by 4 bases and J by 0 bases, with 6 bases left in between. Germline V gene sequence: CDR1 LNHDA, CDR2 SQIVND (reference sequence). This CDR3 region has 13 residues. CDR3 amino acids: CASSTRANYGYTF. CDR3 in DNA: TGTGCCAGTAGTACGAGGGCTAACTATGGCTACACCTTC.

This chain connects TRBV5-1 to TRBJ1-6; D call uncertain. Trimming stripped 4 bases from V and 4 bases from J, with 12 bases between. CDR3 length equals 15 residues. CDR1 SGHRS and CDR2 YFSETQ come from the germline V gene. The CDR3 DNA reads TGCGCCAGCAGCCCGGAGGGAGGTTATAATTCACCCCTCCACTTT. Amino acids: CASSPEGGYNSPLHF.

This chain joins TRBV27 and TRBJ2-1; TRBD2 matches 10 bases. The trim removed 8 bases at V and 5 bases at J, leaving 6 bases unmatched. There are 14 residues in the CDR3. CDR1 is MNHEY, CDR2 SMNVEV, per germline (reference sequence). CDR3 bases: TGTGCCAGCTCTAGCGGGGGAACTGACAATGAGCAGTTCTTC. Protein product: CASSSGGTDNEQFF.

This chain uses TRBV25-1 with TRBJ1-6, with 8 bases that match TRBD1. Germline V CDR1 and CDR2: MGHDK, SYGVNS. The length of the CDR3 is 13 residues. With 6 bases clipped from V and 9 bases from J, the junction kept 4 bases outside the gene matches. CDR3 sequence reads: CASRQGEPSPLHF. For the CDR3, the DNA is TGTGCCAGCAGACAGGGGGAGCCTTCACCCCTCCACTTT.